The 29 T cell receptor beta chains below all came from one sample that was sequenced in a study of a mutant IDH1 vaccine in newly diagnosed glioma. These TCRs are of unknown antigen specificity. Assay: immunoSEQ multiplex PCR; the TCRdb copy retains only in-frame clones and omits some. The sample lists roughly 56,000 clones; about 79% were seen once. Stated time point: week 47, end of study. Doses comprised 300 ug of mutant IDH1 20-mer peptide each, plus topical imiquimod. The material was PBMCs, obtained from a glioma patient whose treatment included an IDH1 peptide vaccine. These receptors were collected from a man aged 45-60 years with glioma.

The chain employs TRBV9 and TRBJ1-6, with 7 bases fitting TRBD1. Germline V gene sequence: CDR1 SGDLS, CDR2 YYNGEE. The CDR3 extends over 15 amino acids. Trimming took 4 bases from V and 5 from J; bases not matched to a gene: 6. The CDR3 DNA reads as TGTGCCAGCAGCCCGAGAGACAGGGATAATTCACCCCTCCACTTT. Amino acid sequence: CASSPRDRDNSPLHF. The whole variable domain, remainder taken from reference TRBV9 and TRBJ1-6, is DSGVTQTPKHLITATGQRVTLRCSPRSGDLSVYWYQQSLDQGLQFLIQYYNGEERAKGNILERFSAQQFPDLHSELNLSSLELGDSALYFCASSPRDRDNSPLHFGNGTRLTVT.

The chain is built from TRBV2 and TRBJ1-4; the D gene is possibly TRBD1 (6 bases). Trimming removed 2 bases from V and 8 bases from J, with 15 bases in between. The germline CDR1 and CDR2 sequences are SNHLY and FYNNEI. The CDR3 consists of 15 residues. The CDR3 loop reads CASSEIGGAGEKLFF. In DNA form, the CDR3 reads TGTGCCAGCAGTGAAATTGGGGGCGCCGGGGAAAAACTGTTTTTT.

The rearrangement joins TRBV15 to TRBJ1-1; D gene ambiguous. The CDR3 consists of 16 residues. Germline lookup yields CDR1 LNHNV and CDR2 YYDKDF (reference sequence). V was trimmed by 3 bases and J by 2 bases, leaving 16 bases between them. The CDR3 bases are TGTGCCACCAGCAGCGGAAAGACGCGGGCAAACACTGAAGCTTTCTTT. Translating gives CATSSGKTRANTEAFF.

This chain connects TRBV7-3 to TRBJ2-1; D gene ambiguous. CDR1 is SGHTA and CDR2 is FQGTGA in the germline V gene. Deletions cut 1 base from V and 5 bases from J, with 6 bases between. The CDR3 has 13 amino acids. The CDR3 nucleotides are TGTGCCAGCAGCTTAAACCGGAACAATGAGCAGTTCTTC. Its translation is CASSLNRNNEQFF.

In the case of this clone: The identical CDR3 is also encoded by other nucleotide sequences in the sample. The chain has TRBV5-1 and TRBJ1-2, with D perhaps TRBD1 (5 bases). V was pared by 0 bases and J by 3 bases, with 6 bases between. CDR3 length: 13 amino acids. Per the germline V gene, CDR1 is SGHRS and CDR2 is YFSETQ. Written as DNA, the CDR3 is TGCGCCAGCAGCTTGGGAGGGGACTATGGCTACACCTTC. The encoded protein is CASSLGGDYGYTF.

The V and J genes are TRBV6-1 and TRBJ1-5; D unresolved. Germline assignment: CDR1 MNHNS and CDR2 SASEGT. V shed 6 bases and J shed 3 bases, with 9 bases lying between them. There are 13 residues in the CDR3. The CDR3 bases are TGTGCCAGCAGCCCCGCTTACAATCAGCCCCAGCATTTT. It encodes CASSPAYNQPQHF.

J is TRBJ2-7 and V is TRBV7-2, with 9 bases fitting TRBD2. The germline V gene has CDR1 SGHTA and CDR2 FQGNSA. V lost 5 bases, J lost 2 bases, and 10 bases stayed unmatched. There are 16 residues in the CDR3. The CDR3 sequence is CASSGRGLAGTYEQYF. CDR3 nucleotides: TGTGCCAGCAGCGGCCGAGGGCTAGCGGGGACCTACGAGCAGTACTTC.

In this sample, this clone turned up a few times. CDR3 nucleotides: TGTGCCTGGAGCCTGACAGGATTGGATGAAAAACTGTTTTTT. Its protein product is CAWSLTGLDEKLFF. V is TRBV30 and J is TRBJ1-4, with a tentative D call TRBD1 (6 bases). This CDR3 has 14 amino acids. The V end lost 3 bases, the J end lost 6 bases, and 14 bases lay between the germline ends. Germline V gene data show CDR1 as GTSNPN and CDR2 as SVGIG (reference sequence).

This chain joins TRBV29-1 and TRBJ2-7, with no clear D. Trimming took off 2 bases at V and 2 bases at J, with 13 bases between the two ends. The CDR3 spans 14 residues. From germline, CDR1 is SQVTM and CDR2 ANQGSEA. Here the CDR3 DNA reads TGCAGCGTTGAACGCCTGGATTTAACCTACGAGCAGTACTTC. Translated: CSVERLDLTYEQYF.

V is TRBV9 and J is TRBJ2-1, with 7 bases lining up with TRBD1. The CDR3 extends over 17 amino acids. Losses at the gene ends were 4 bases for V and 0 bases for J; bases not matched to a gene: 10. Germline V lookup: CDR1 SGDLS, CDR2 YYNGEE. CDR3 sequence (DNA): TGTGCCAGCAGCCCACGTCCGGGACAGCCCTCCTACAATGAGCAGTTCTTC. Protein product: CASSPRPGQPSYNEQFF.

The rearrangement links TRBV29-1 to TRBJ2-7; D perhaps matches TRBD2 (5 bases). The V end lost 2 bases, the J end lost 4 bases, and 6 bases lay between the germline ends. CDR1 and CDR2 from the germline V gene are SQVTM and ANQGSEA. The CDR3 totals 11 residues. This chain's CDR3 is CSVERGYEQYF. CDR3 DNA: TGCAGCGTTGAACGGGGTTACGAGCAGTACTTC.

For this clone: The germline gene is not matched at one end of the junction; a read error may be the cause. The gene calls are TRBV27 and TRBJ2-7, with D maybe TRBD2 (5 bases). Per germline, CDR1 MNHEY and CDR2 SMNVEV (reference sequence). The CDR3 sequence is 13 residues long. For the CDR3, the DNA is TGTGCCAGCAGTCTATCAAGGGAGTACGAGCAGTACTTC. It encodes CASSLSREYEQYF.

J is TRBJ1-2 and V is TRBV19; 10 bases are a match to TRBD1. Germline lookup yields CDR1 LNHDA and CDR2 SQIVND (reference sequence). The CDR3 runs to 15 residues. Losses at the gene ends were 5 bases for V and 4 bases for J; bases not matched to a gene: 7. CDR3 DNA: TGTGCCAGTAGTCTCACGACAGGGGGCAGCTATGGCTACACCTTC. Protein sequence: CASSLTTGGSYGYTF.

CDR3 sequence (DNA): TGTGCCAGCAGCCCAGACAGGGCTGGCTACACCATATATTTT. This sequence encodes CASSPDRAGYTIYF. The chain joins TRBV6-1 to TRBJ1-3; 7 nucleotides match TRBD1. Trimming at V came to 6 bases and at J to 8 bases, leaving 10 bases not matched to a gene. Germline V lookup: CDR1 MNHNS, CDR2 SASEGT. The CDR3 contains 14 residues.

The rearrangement links TRBV2 to TRBJ1-6, with D unclear. V lost 3 bases, J lost 9 bases, and 6 bases lay in between. Germline assignment: CDR1 SNHLY and CDR2 FYNNEI. The CDR3 has 12 amino acids. The CDR3 nucleotides are TGTGCCAGCAGTGAGAGGGTTTCACCCCTCCACTTT. It specifies CASSERVSPLHF. The full variable domain, its missing parts supplied by reference TRBV2 and TRBJ1-6, is EPEVTQTPSHQVTQMGQEVILRCVPISNHLYFYWYRQILGQKVEFLVSFYNNEISEKSEIFDDQFSVERPDGSNFTLKIRSTKLEDSAMYFCASSERVSPLHFGNGTRLTVT.

A single count supports this clone. The rearrangement links TRBV5-1 to TRBJ2-5, with 8 bases identical to TRBD2. The CDR3 length is 14 residues. V was clipped by 4 bases and J by 5 bases; unmatched bases: 7. Germline lookup yields CDR1 SGHRS and CDR2 YFSETQ. Here the CDR3 DNA reads TGCGCCAGCAGCCCCGGGACTAGTAGGGAGACCCAGTACTTC. Protein: CASSPGTSRETQYF. Full variable domain (outside the CDR3, taken from reference TRBV5-1 and TRBJ2-5): KAGVTQTPRYLIKTRGQQVTLSCSPISGHRSVSWYQQTPGQGLQFLFEYFSETQRNKGNFPGRFSGRQFSNSRSEMNVSTLELGDSALYLCASSPGTSRETQYFGPGTRLLVL.

V usage is TRBV30 and J usage is TRBJ1-1; no clear D gene. This CDR3 is 16 amino acids long. Trimming stripped 1 base from V and 4 bases from J, with 19 bases between. CDR1 GTSNPN and CDR2 SVGIG come from the germline V gene (reference sequence). The CDR3 nucleotides are TGTGCCTGGAGTGGGAAACTTGGGGTCTTAATCACTGAAGCTTTCTTT. This codes for CAWSGKLGVLITEAFF.

This clone was observed a handful of times. The genes are TRBV30 and TRBJ1-1, with a possible D match to TRBD1 (6 bases). Germline CDR1 is GTSNPN and CDR2 is SVGIG (reference sequence). This CDR3 is built from 13 residues. Trimming left V 4 bases short and J 1 base short, with 10 bases between. The CDR3 loop is CAWNPGQNTEAFF. DNA of the CDR3: TGTGCCTGGAACCCGGGACAGAACACTGAAGCTTTCTTT.

CDR3 DNA: TGTGCCAGCAGCCCCGAGACAGTATTTCAGCCCCAGCATTTT. It specifies CASSPETVFQPQHF. The gene calls are TRBV6-5 and TRBJ1-5, with a tentative D call TRBD1 (5 bases). V lost 6 bases to trimming and J lost 6 bases, with 15 bases between them. The CDR3 runs 14 residues. CDR1 and CDR2 from the germline V gene are MNHEY and SVGAGI.

This clone showed up just once. This chain links TRBV5-1 with TRBJ1-4; 7 bases are shared with TRBD1. The CDR3 runs to 16 residues. Germline V gene lookup returns CDR1 SGHRS and CDR2 YFSETQ. V gave up 4 bases and J gave up 3 bases; unmatched junction bases: 9. CDR3 in DNA: TGCGCCAGCAGCCCCCAGGGGGTAGGGTCTAATGAAAAACTGTTTTTT. Protein: CASSPQGVGSNEKLFF.

The table lists this clone with a count of one. The junction and the germline gene differ at one end; a read error may be behind it. This chain connects TRBV19 to TRBJ2-5; D ambiguous. This CDR3 has 9 residues. CDR1 and CDR2 from the germline V gene are LNHDA and SQIVND (reference sequence). The CDR3 protein is CASSPPLNF. DNA of the CDR3: TGTGCCAGTAGTCCTCCTCTTAACTTC.

The rearrangement joins TRBV5-4 to TRBJ1-1, with D possibly TRBD1 on 5 matching bases. Germline V gives CDR1 SGHNT, CDR2 YYREEE (reference sequence). Deletions cut 3 bases from V and 5 bases from J, with 20 bases between. The CDR3 length is 16 residues. CDR3 in DNA: TGTGCCAGCAGCTCGGCAGGGTTGGGCAGAAAGACTGAAGCTTTCTTT. Encoded protein: CASSSAGLGRKTEAFF.

This chain joins TRBV19 and TRBJ2-5; D may be TRBD2 (6 bases). Germline V gene sequence: CDR1 LNHDA, CDR2 SQIVND (reference sequence). The CDR3 is 15 amino acids. Trimming pared 4 bases from V and 1 base from J, leaving 13 bases between. CDR3 region: CASSNRGLFQETQYF. The CDR3 DNA is TGTGCCAGTAGTAATCGGGGACTCTTCCAAGAGACCCAGTACTTC.

CDR3 residues: CASSLTGTSNQPQHF. In DNA form, the CDR3 reads TGTGCCAGCAGCTTAACAGGAACTAGCAATCAGCCCCAGCATTTT. The chain recombines TRBV7-9 with TRBJ1-5; TRBD1 might be the D (5 bases). The germline V and J ends were trimmed by 2 bases and 0 bases, with 8 bases remaining between them. CDR1 is SEHNR, CDR2 FQNEAQ, per germline (reference sequence). The CDR3 totals 15 residues.

This chain connects TRBV9 to TRBJ2-7, with no clear D. This CDR3 comprises 14 residues. V lost 0 bases to trimming and J lost 2 bases, with 9 bases between them. Germline CDR1 and CDR2: SGDLS and YYNGEE. CDR3 protein: CASSVAAGTYEQYF. CDR3 DNA: TGTGCCAGCAGCGTAGCGGCAGGAACCTACGAGCAGTACTTC.

The V call is TRBV27, the J call TRBJ2-7; possible D gene TRBD1, 6 bases. The CDR3 consists of 15 residues. With 3 bases removed from V and 5 bases from J, the gap between germline ends came to 17 bases. Germline values: CDR1 MNHEY, CDR2 SMNVEV (reference sequence). The CDR3 sequence is CASSLVGQTLHEQYF. Written as DNA, the CDR3 is TGTGCCAGCAGTTTGGTGGGACAAACTCTCCACGAGCAGTACTTC.

This clone was counted once. The V and J genes are TRBV25-1 and TRBJ1-3; no clear D gene. This CDR3 region has 15 residues. V was pared by 1 base and J by 2 bases, with 9 bases between. Germline V gene lookup returns CDR1 MGHDK and CDR2 SYGVNS. DNA for the CDR3: TGTGCCAGCAGTGAATCGGCTGTCACTGGAAACACCATATATTTT. Protein sequence: CASSESAVTGNTIYF.

The chain links TRBV6-1 to TRBJ1-1; TRBD1 might be the D (5 bases). The V gene's germline CDR1 is MNHNS and CDR2 SASEGT. There are 14 residues in the CDR3. V lost 7 bases, J lost 1 base, and 13 bases lay in between. CDR3 amino acids: CASILDTGNTEAFF. In nucleotides, the CDR3 is TGTGCCAGCATTCTCGATACAGGGAACACTGAAGCTTTCTTT.

This clone was seen a handful of times. The V and J genes are TRBV21-1 and TRBJ1-6; the tabulated D call, TRBD1, remains unverified against the DNA. TRBV21-1 is reported as a pseudogene. There are 15 residues in the CDR3. The CDR3 spells CASSKRARVNSPLHF. CDR3 nucleotides: TGTGCCAGCAGCAAAAGGGCCAGGGTTAATTCACCCCTCCACTTT.